The 25 T cell receptor beta chains in this list originate from one sample, sequenced in a study of OX40 agonist ivuxolimab in advanced cancers. TCRdb's copy holds only in-frame clones and misses some; the assay was immunoSEQ multiplex PCR. Of fewer than 35,000 clones listed, 65% to 75% are singletons. Source: CD4+ or CD8+ T cells sorted from blood, taken in a trial of the OX40 agonist ivuxolimab. These receptor sequences come from an adult with an advanced solid tumor such as melanoma, head and neck, liver or kidney cancer.

By share, this clone counts as medium-sized. The DNA for the CDR3 is TGCGCCAGCAGCCAACAGGCAGGTGTTGAAAAACTGTTTTTT. It yields the protein CASSQQAGVEKLFF. The chain has TRBV4-1 and TRBJ1-4, with unresolved D. The CDR3 runs 14 residues. CDR1 is MGHRA, CDR2 YSYEKL, per germline. The germline V and J ends were trimmed by 2 bases and 7 bases, with 11 bases remaining between them.

The J gene is TRBJ1-3, the V gene TRBV7-9, with D tentatively TRBD1 (5 bases). From germline, CDR1 is SEHNR and CDR2 FQNEAQ (reference sequence). The V end was cut by 5 bases, the J end by 3 bases, with 8 bases between. The CDR3 extends over 13 amino acids. In nucleotides, the CDR3 is TGTGCCAGCAGCCCCGGGGGTGGAAACACCATATATTTT. Translation gives CASSPGGGNTIYF.

The genes are TRBV4-1 and TRBJ2-5; the D gene is possibly TRBD2 (5 bases). Germline V gene lookup returns CDR1 MGHRA and CDR2 YSYEKL. V lost 2 bases and J 0 bases, leaving 16 bases between the germline ends. The CDR3 consists of 17 residues. The CDR3 nucleotides are TGCGCCAGCAGCCAACTTCCGCAGGACTTGTACCAAGAGACCCAGTACTTC. Protein sequence: CASSQLPQDLYQETQYF.

This clone is medium-sized (0.01 to 0.1%) in the sample. V is TRBV5-1 and J is TRBJ2-7, with 8 bases fitting TRBD1. This CDR3 is built from 14 residues. Trimming at V came to 4 bases and at J to 0 bases, leaving 3 bases not matched to a gene. Per germline, CDR1 SGHRS and CDR2 YFSETQ. Written as DNA, the CDR3 is TGCGCCAGCAGCCATGGACAGGGCTCCTACGAGCAGTACTTC. Translation gives CASSHGQGSYEQYF.

V and J are TRBV6-8 and TRBJ1-6; the D gene is possibly TRBD1 (6 bases). The V end was cut by 5 bases, the J end by 8 bases, with 19 bases between. The CDR3 consists of 16 residues. The V gene's germline CDR1 is MNHGY and CDR2 SAAAGT. The CDR3 reads CASSHRVSPMDSPLHF. CDR3 sequence (DNA): TGTGCCAGCAGTCACAGGGTTTCCCCAATGGATTCACCCCTCCACTTT.

The chain has TRBV6-5 and TRBJ2-5, with no clear D. Per germline, CDR1 MNHEY and CDR2 SVGAGI. Trimming left V 6 bases short and J 4 bases short, with 6 bases between. This CDR3 has 11 residues. The CDR3 coding sequence is TGTGCCAGCAGCCTGAGAGAGACCCAGTACTTC. This translates into CASSLRETQYF.

This clone was recorded once. The chain links TRBV7-9 to TRBJ1-6; 10 nucleotides agree with TRBD1. The CDR3 covers 15 residues. The ends lost 3 bases at V and 8 bases at J; junction bases unmatched: 4. CDR1 is SEHNR and CDR2 is FQNEAQ in the germline V gene (reference sequence). The CDR3 DNA reads TGTGCCAGCAGCTTCGGGGACAGGGGCCATTCACCCCTCCACTTT. Its translation is CASSFGDRGHSPLHF.

This clone was observed a handful of times. V usage is TRBV7-9 and J usage is TRBJ2-1, with TRBD2 as a possible D gene (6 bases). The CDR3 runs to 16 residues. The germline V and J ends were trimmed by 4 bases and 4 bases, with 17 bases remaining between them. Germline CDR1 SEHNR, CDR2 FQNEAQ (reference sequence). Here the CDR3 DNA reads TGTGCCAGCAGCTCCCTCGGTGGGGGGAGATACAATGAGCAGTTCTTC. This translates into CASSSLGGGRYNEQFF.

This chain links TRBV10-1 with TRBJ2-1, with D unclear. The germline gives CDR1 WNHNN, CDR2 SYGVQD (reference sequence). The CDR3 totals 14 residues. The V and J ends lost 3 bases and 3 bases respectively, with 9 bases between them. The chain's CDR3 is CASSDSLLYNEQFF. CDR3 DNA: TGCGCCAGCAGTGACAGTCTGCTCTACAATGAGCAGTTCTTC.

The chain recombines TRBV29-1 with TRBJ2-2, with D possibly TRBD1 on 5 matching bases. Germline CDR1 reads SQVTM; CDR2 reads ANQGSEA. The CDR3 extends over 12 amino acids. V was shortened by 5 bases and J by 6 bases, with 10 bases between the two germline ends. The CDR3 region has the DNA TGCAGCGTTAGGTCAGGGCCCGGGGAGCTGTTTTTT. Protein: CSVRSGPGELFF.

The rearrangement uses TRBV9 and TRBJ1-2, with 11 bases aligning to TRBD1. V gave up 5 bases and J gave up 5 bases; unmatched junction bases: 8. Per the germline V gene, CDR1 is SGDLS and CDR2 is YYNGEE. The length of the CDR3 is 15 residues. The CDR3 is CASRLGGQGAYGYTF. The CDR3 region has the DNA TGTGCCAGCAGATTAGGTGGACAGGGGGCGTATGGCTACACCTTC.

As DNA, the CDR3 is TGTGCCAGCAGTTTCGGTGACAGGTATAATGAAAAACTGTTTTTT. Translated, it gives CASSFGDRYNEKLFF. V usage is TRBV28 and J usage is TRBJ1-4; a possible D gene is TRBD1 (6 bases). The germline CDR1 and CDR2 sequences are MDHEN and SYDVKM. The V gene lost 3 bases and the J gene lost 4 bases, with 12 bases spanning the gap. The CDR3 runs to 15 residues.

The chain has TRBV5-1 and TRBJ2-3; TRBD2 matches 14 bases. CDR1 and CDR2 from the germline V gene are SGHRS and YFSETQ. The CDR3 has 18 amino acids. V gave up 0 bases and J gave up 7 bases; unmatched junction bases: 10. CDR3 DNA sequence: TGCGCCAGCAGCTTGGTGACTAGCGGGGGGGCCAACGAATATACGCAGTATTTT. Translated, it gives CASSLVTSGGANEYTQYF.

The V call is TRBV7-9, the J call TRBJ1-2; D is possibly TRBD1 (5 bases). The CDR3 is 17 amino acids. Germline V CDR1 and CDR2: SEHNR, FQNEAQ (reference sequence). Trimming removed 3 bases at V and 6 bases at J, with 23 bases between. The DNA of the CDR3 is TGTGCCAGCAGCTTGTCCGGGGCGGCTAATTATAAAGATGGCTACACCTTC. It is translated as CASSLSGAANYKDGYTF.

This clone has more than one count but fewer than ten. The rearrangement links TRBV29-1 to TRBJ2-1; D is undetermined. The V gene's germline CDR1 is SQVTM and CDR2 ANQGSEA. Trimming stripped 4 bases from V and 7 bases from J, with 8 bases between. The CDR3 consists of 11 residues. CDR3 sequence: CSVALANEQFF. CDR3 nucleotide sequence: TGCAGCGTTGCCCTGGCAAATGAGCAGTTCTTC.

The chain recombines TRBV9 with TRBJ1-6; a possible D gene is TRBD1 (6 bases). The CDR3 is 14 amino acids. Germline CDR1 is SGDLS and CDR2 is YYNGEE. V shed 3 bases and J shed 7 bases, with 11 bases lying between them. CDR3 sequence (DNA): TGTGCCAGCAGCGCCCGACAGGCGAATTCACCCCTCCACTTT. Residues: CASSARQANSPLHF.

There are many counts of this clone. The chain uses TRBV29-1 and TRBJ1-1; D not resolved. Trimming removed 6 bases at V and 0 bases at J, with 11 bases between. CDR1 and CDR2 (germline): SQVTM, ANQGSEA. The CDR3 totals 13 residues. CDR3: CSVGRGMNTEAFF. In DNA, the CDR3 is TGCAGCGTCGGTCGGGGAATGAACACTGAAGCTTTCTTT. Full variable domain (outside the CDR3, taken from reference TRBV29-1 and TRBJ1-1): SAVISQKPSRDICQRGTSLTIQCQVDSQVTMMFWYRQQPGQSLTLIATANQGSEATYESGFVIDKFPISRPNLTFSTLTVSNMSPEDSSIYLCSVGRGMNTEAFFGQGTRLTVV.

The chain recombines TRBV5-1 with TRBJ1-2, with 8 bases fitting TRBD1. The trim removed 4 bases at V and 7 bases at J, leaving 12 bases unmatched. The CDR3 runs to 15 residues. Germline values: CDR1 SGHRS, CDR2 YFSETQ. CDR3 DNA sequence: TGCGCCAGCAGCCTTCGCTCGGACAGGGAGGGTGGCTACACCTTC. Amino acid sequence: CASSLRSDREGGYTF. The whole variable domain, filled in from reference TRBV5-1 and TRBJ1-2, reads KAGVTQTPRYLIKTRGQQVTLSCSPISGHRSVSWYQQTPGQGLQFLFEYFSETQRNKGNFPGRFSGRQFSNSRSEMNVSTLELGDSALYLCASSLRSDREGGYTFGSGTRLTVV.

This clone was counted between two and nine times. The CDR3 region has the DNA TGTGCCAGCAGCTTTGGTAGCCAGGTCAACGAGCAGTACTTC. This translates into CASSFGSQVNEQYF. The chain is built from TRBV7-8 and TRBJ2-7; D gene unclear. The germline V gene encodes CDR1 SGHVS and CDR2 FQNEAQ. The CDR3 consists of 14 residues. V lost 3 bases, J lost 5 bases, and 14 bases lay in between.

This clone was observed a few times. J is TRBJ1-3 and V is TRBV14; unclear D gene. The germline V gene encodes CDR1 SGHDN and CDR2 FVKESK. The length of the CDR3 is 13 residues. Trimming removed 3 bases from V and 9 bases from J, with 12 bases in between. DNA of the CDR3: TGTGCCAGCAGCCATCGGACCGGTTCCACCATATATTTT. This encodes CASSHRTGSTIYF. Supplemented by reference TRBV14 and TRBJ1-3, the full variable domain reads EAGVTQFPSHSVIEKGQTVTLRCDPISGHDNLYWYRRVMGKEIKFLLHFVKESKQDESGMPNNRFLAERTGGTYSTLKVQPAELEDSGVYFCASSHRTGSTIYFGEGSWLTVV.

This chain uses TRBV9 with TRBJ2-3; tentative D call: TRBD1 (6 bases). The CDR3 contains 10 residues. The V end was cut by 7 bases, the J end by 9 bases, with 9 bases between. Germline CDR1 and CDR2: SGDLS and YYNGEE. This CDR3 is CASGGRTQYF. The CDR3 DNA is TGTGCCAGCGGGGGCCGAACGCAGTATTTT.

V and J are TRBV19 and TRBJ2-1; 7 bases agree with TRBD1. The CDR3 spans 13 residues. The J segment lost 9 bases and the V segment lost 4 bases, leaving 6 bases of the junction unmatched. Germline loops: CDR1 LNHDA, CDR2 SQIVND (reference sequence). The CDR3 sequence: CASSTQGRGEQFF. In DNA, the CDR3 is TGTGCCAGTAGTACACAGGGGAGAGGTGAGCAGTTCTTC.

This clone is labeled as medium-sized (0.01 to 0.1%). CDR3 loop: CASSLGAETEAFF. CDR3 coding DNA: TGTGCCAGCAGTTTAGGGGCCGAAACTGAAGCTTTCTTT. This chain connects TRBV27 to TRBJ1-1; D might be TRBD1 (5 bases). CDR3 size: 13 residues. V lost 2 bases and J lost 5, with 9 bases in between. CDR1 and CDR2 (germline): MNHEY, SMNVEV (reference sequence).

This chain uses TRBV5-1 with TRBJ1-3; 8 positions agree with TRBD1. This CDR3 is built from 16 residues. The ends lost 4 bases at V and 0 bases at J; junction bases unmatched: 6. Germline CDR1 is SGHRS and CDR2 is YFSETQ. CDR3 sequence: CASSQGQARSGNTIYF. CDR3 nucleotides: TGCGCCAGCAGCCAGGGACAGGCTCGCTCTGGAAACACCATATATTTT.

The table lists this clone with a count of one. The V and J genes are TRBV10-3 and TRBJ1-1; no reliable D call. The germline V gene encodes CDR1 ENHRY and CDR2 SYGVKD. The CDR3 has 15 amino acids. V was shortened by 0 bases and J by 1 base, with 9 bases between the two germline ends. CDR3 in amino acids: CAISESVFTNTEAFF. In nucleotides, the CDR3 is TGTGCCATCAGTGAGTCAGTTTTCACGAACACTGAAGCTTTCTTT.